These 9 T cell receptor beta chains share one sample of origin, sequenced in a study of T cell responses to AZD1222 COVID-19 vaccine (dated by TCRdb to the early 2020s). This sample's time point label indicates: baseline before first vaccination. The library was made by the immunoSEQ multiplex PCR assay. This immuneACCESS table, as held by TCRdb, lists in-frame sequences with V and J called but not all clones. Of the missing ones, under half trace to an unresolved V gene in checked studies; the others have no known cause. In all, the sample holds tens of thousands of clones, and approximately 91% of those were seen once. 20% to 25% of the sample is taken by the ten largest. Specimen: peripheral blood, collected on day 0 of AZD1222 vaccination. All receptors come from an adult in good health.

The CDR3 DNA reads TGCGCCAGCAGCACCACGACAGGGGCGGCCTACGAGCAGTACTTC. Amino acid sequence: CASSTTTGAAYEQYF. The chain recombines TRBV5-1 with TRBJ2-7, with 8 positions matching TRBD1. V lost 4 bases and J lost 2; bases outside the gene matches: 8. Germline loops: CDR1 SGHRS, CDR2 YFSETQ. The CDR3 covers 15 residues.

The CDR3 loop reads CASSLGFGTGDNEQYF. In DNA, the CDR3 is TGTGCCAGCAGCTTAGGATTCGGGACAGGGGACAACGAGCAGTACTTC. The chain carries TRBV7-9 and TRBJ2-7, with TRBD1 matching over 10 bases. The V segment lost 1 base and the J segment 5 bases; nucleotides outside the gene matches: 8. CDR1 and CDR2 from the germline V gene are SEHNR and FQNEAQ (reference sequence). This CDR3 has 16 residues.

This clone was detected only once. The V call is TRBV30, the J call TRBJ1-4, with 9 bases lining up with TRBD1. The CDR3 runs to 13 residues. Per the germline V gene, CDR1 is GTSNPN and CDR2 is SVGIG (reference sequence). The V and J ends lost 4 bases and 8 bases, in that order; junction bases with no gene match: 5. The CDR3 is CAWMTGGTEKLFF. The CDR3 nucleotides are TGTGCCTGGATGACAGGGGGAACAGAAAAACTGTTTTTT.

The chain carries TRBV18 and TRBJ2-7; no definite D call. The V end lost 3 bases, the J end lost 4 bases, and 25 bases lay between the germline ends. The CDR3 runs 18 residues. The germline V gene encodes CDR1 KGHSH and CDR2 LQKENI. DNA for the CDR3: TGTGCCAGCTCACCCCGACCCGGCCAGCACGGCTACCCATACGAGCAGTACTTC. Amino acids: CASSPRPGQHGYPYEQYF.

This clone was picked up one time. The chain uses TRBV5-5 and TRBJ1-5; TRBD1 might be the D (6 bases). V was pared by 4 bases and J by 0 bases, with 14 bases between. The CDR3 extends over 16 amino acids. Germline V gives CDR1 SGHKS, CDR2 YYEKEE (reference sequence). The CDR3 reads CASSPEGTNSNQPQHF. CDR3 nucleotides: TGTGCCAGCAGCCCCGAGGGGACAAATAGCAATCAGCCCCAGCATTTT. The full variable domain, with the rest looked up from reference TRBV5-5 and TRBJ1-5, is DAGVTQSPTHLIKTRGQQVTLRCSPISGHKSVSWYQQVLGQGPQFIFQYYEKEERGRGNFPDRFSARQFPNYSSELNVNALLLGDSALYLCASSPEGTNSNQPQHFGDGTRLSIL.

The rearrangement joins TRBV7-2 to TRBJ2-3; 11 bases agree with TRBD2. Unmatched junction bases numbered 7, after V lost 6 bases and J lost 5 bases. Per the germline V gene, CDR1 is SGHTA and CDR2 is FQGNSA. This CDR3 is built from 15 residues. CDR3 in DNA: TGTGCCAGCAGTTCTAGCGGGGGGCAGGGAGATACGCAGTATTTT. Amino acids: CASSSSGGQGDTQYF.

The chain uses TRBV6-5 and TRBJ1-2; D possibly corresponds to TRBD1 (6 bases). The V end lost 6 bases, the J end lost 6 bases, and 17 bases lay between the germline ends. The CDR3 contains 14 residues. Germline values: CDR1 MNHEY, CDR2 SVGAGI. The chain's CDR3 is CASRGTGLADGYTF. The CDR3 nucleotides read TGTGCCAGCAGGGGTACAGGGTTAGCAGATGGCTACACCTTC.

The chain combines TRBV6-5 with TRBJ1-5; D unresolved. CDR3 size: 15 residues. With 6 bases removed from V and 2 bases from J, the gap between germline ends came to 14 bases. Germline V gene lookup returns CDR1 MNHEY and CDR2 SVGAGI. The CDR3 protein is CASSSMGIRNQPQHF. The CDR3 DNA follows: TGTGCCAGCAGCTCAATGGGAATCCGCAATCAGCCCCAGCATTTT.

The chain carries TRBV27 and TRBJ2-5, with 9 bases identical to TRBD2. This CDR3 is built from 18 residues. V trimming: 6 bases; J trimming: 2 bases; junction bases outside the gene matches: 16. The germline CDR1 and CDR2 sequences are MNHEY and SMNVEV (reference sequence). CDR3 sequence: CASRTSLAGGPTQETQYF. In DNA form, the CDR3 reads TGTGCCAGCAGAACCTCACTGGCGGGGGGGCCAACTCAAGAGACCCAGTACTTC.